The 21 T cell receptor beta chains given below trace back to one sample, sequenced in a study of blood T cell repertoires in COVID-19. TCRdb's copy holds only in-frame clones and misses some; the assay was immunoSEQ multiplex PCR. The table includes 60,000 to 65,000 clones, 55% to 80% detected once. Sequenced sample: peripheral blood. All receptors derive from a woman in her 70s with COVID-19, enrolled during active disease.

The genes are TRBV7-6 and TRBJ2-1, with a tentative D call TRBD1 (7 bases). Germline V CDR1 and CDR2: SGHVS, FNYEAQ. V dropped 1 base and J dropped 8 bases, with 15 bases sitting between them. The CDR3 extends over 15 amino acids. CDR3 loop: CASSLDGGDRDEQFF. The CDR3 DNA follows: TGTGCCAGCAGCTTAGATGGAGGGGACAGAGATGAGCAGTTCTTC. Full variable domain (remainder filled in from reference TRBV7-6 and TRBJ2-1): GAGVSQSPRYKVTKRGQDVALRCDPISGHVSLYWYRQALGQGPEFLTYFNYEAQQDKSGLPNDRFSAERPEGSISTLTIQRTEQRDSAMYRCASSLDGGDRDEQFFGPGTRLTVL.

The V and J genes are TRBV12-3 or TRBV12-4 and TRBJ1-2, with D uncertain. The ends were cut back, 6 bases at V and 4 bases at J, with 9 bases in the middle. The CDR3 covers 12 residues. The DNA for the CDR3 is TGTGCCAGCAGCCGCAGAATCTATGGCTACACCTTC. Its protein is CASSRRIYGYTF.

Of note for this clone: No conserved phenylalanine or tryptophan is present at the end of the CDR3, so a read error is the likely explanation. No DNA is shown, since the ends of the CDR3 on it are uncertain; the CDR3 is the one TCRdb lists. The chain recombines TRBV12-3 or TRBV12-4 with TRBJ2-7; the table's D gene call, TRBD1, was not cross checked with the DNA. The CDR3 is 12 amino acids in total, end residues counted. CDR3 sequence: CASSSSMDRVSL.

The genes are TRBV2 and TRBJ2-4; D is uncertain. With 4 bases removed from V and 0 bases from J, the gap between germline ends came to 10 bases. CDR3 size: 15 residues. CDR1 is SNHLY, CDR2 FYNNEI, per germline. CDR3 in amino acids: CASSAYLLAKNIQYF. CDR3 sequence (DNA): TGTGCCAGCAGTGCCTACTTGCTAGCCAAAAACATTCAGTACTTC.

This clone occurred a few times. J is TRBJ1-6 and V is TRBV5-6; perhaps TRBD1 as D (5 bases). From germline, CDR1 is SGHDT and CDR2 YYEEEE. This CDR3 region has 18 residues. Trimming pared 7 bases from V and 4 bases from J, leaving 24 bases between. Here the CDR3 reads CASPGRTGGGGYNSPLHF. The CDR3 DNA is TGTGCCAGCCCAGGTAGAACAGGTGGGGGGGGATATAATTCACCCCTCCACTTT.

The chain carries TRBV6-5 and TRBJ1-2; TRBD1 agrees at 9 bases. Germline assignment: CDR1 MNHEY and CDR2 SVGAGI. The trim removed 2 bases at V and 7 bases at J, leaving 2 bases unmatched. This CDR3 comprises 13 residues. The CDR3 region is CASSYPTGGGYTF. The CDR3 region has the DNA TGTGCCAGCAGTTACCCGACAGGGGGTGGCTACACCTTC.

The rearrangement uses TRBV3-1 (or the pseudogene TRBV3-2) and TRBJ2-2, with 7 bases that match TRBD1. This CDR3 has 15 residues. The ends lost 7 bases at V and 5 bases at J; junction bases unmatched: 10. CDR1 is LGHDT and CDR2 is YNNKEL in the germline V gene (reference sequence). CDR3 protein: CASTLGAGGTGELFF. The CDR3 region has the DNA TGTGCCAGCACCCTGGGGGCAGGGGGAACCGGGGAGCTGTTTTTT.

The CDR3 DNA reads as TGTGCCAGCAGATCGGACAGGAACTATGGCTACACCTTC. As protein: CASRSDRNYGYTF. The chain employs TRBV27 and TRBJ1-2; TRBD1 matches 7 bases. This CDR3 region has 13 residues. Germline V gives CDR1 MNHEY, CDR2 SMNVEV (reference sequence). The V and J ends lost 6 bases and 2 bases, in that order; junction bases with no gene match: 3.

The J gene is TRBJ1-2, the V gene TRBV18, with 9 bases identical to TRBD1. Germline V CDR1 and CDR2: KGHSH, LQKENI. This CDR3 contains 13 residues. The V and J ends lost 3 bases and 8 bases, in that order; junction bases with no gene match: 4. For the CDR3, the DNA is TGTGCCAGCTCACCGGGACAGGGCGTCGGCTACACCTTC. Translating it yields CASSPGQGVGYTF.

The V call is TRBV10-3, the J call TRBJ2-1; a possible D gene is TRBD1 (5 bases). The CDR3 is 14 amino acids. Trimming took off 3 bases at V and 3 bases at J, with 9 bases between the two ends. CDR1 ENHRY and CDR2 SYGVKD come from the germline V gene. CDR3: CAISDDRGYNEQFF. In nucleotides, the CDR3 is TGTGCCATCAGTGACGACAGAGGCTACAATGAGCAGTTCTTC.

The rearrangement links TRBV7-7 to TRBJ2-5; a possible D gene is TRBD2 (7 bases). The CDR3 spans 15 residues. Germline V gene data show CDR1 as SSHAT and CDR2 as FNYEAQ (reference sequence). V shed 1 base and J shed 2 bases, with 11 bases lying between them. DNA for the CDR3: TGTGCCAGCAGCTTAGGGGGGGGGCTTCAAGAGACCCAGTACTTC. It codes for CASSLGGGLQETQYF.

The chain links TRBV3-1 (or the pseudogene TRBV3-2) to TRBJ2-5, with 9 bases matching TRBD1. The CDR3 is 17 residues long. From germline, CDR1 is LGHDT and CDR2 YNNKEL (reference sequence). The ends lost 4 bases at V and 4 bases at J; junction bases unmatched: 13. CDR3 coding DNA: TGTGCCAGCAGCCCTTCACCGGGACAGGGCGTCTTAGAGACCCAGTACTTC. This gives the protein CASSPSPGQGVLETQYF.

The chain employs TRBV2 and TRBJ2-2; 11 bases fit TRBD2. V shed 2 bases and J 5 bases; nucleotides not matched to a gene: 7. CDR3 size: 17 residues. CDR1 SNHLY and CDR2 FYNNEI come from the germline V gene. The CDR3 region is CASSEQTSGELTGELFF. CDR3 DNA: TGTGCCAGCAGTGAACAGACTAGCGGGGAATTGACCGGGGAGCTGTTTTTT.

The chain uses TRBV7-9 and TRBJ2-1, with D perhaps matching TRBD1 (6 bases). V gave up 4 bases and J gave up 12 bases, with 16 bases separating them. Germline V CDR1 and CDR2: SEHNR, FQNEAQ (reference sequence). This CDR3 is built from 13 residues. CDR3 sequence reads: CASSSQGPTGQFF. The DNA of the CDR3 is TGTGCCAGCAGCTCACAGGGACCAACGGGGCAGTTCTTC. The variable domain in full, with the rest retrieved from reference TRBV7-9 and TRBJ2-1, is DTGVSQNPRHKITKRGQNVTFRCDPISEHNRLYWYRQTLGQGPEFLTYFQNEAQLEKSRLLSDRFSAERPKGSFSTLEIQRTEQGDSAMYLCASSSQGPTGQFFGPGTRLTVL.

CDR3 nucleotide sequence: TGTGCCAGCACCGTGTCGAACACTGAAGCTTTCTTT. Its translation: CASTVSNTEAFF. The J gene is TRBJ1-1, the V gene TRBV12-3 or TRBV12-4; D remains unclear. The CDR3 sequence is 12 residues long. The V and J ends lost 7 bases and 1 base respectively, with 7 bases between them.

The chain links TRBV28 to TRBJ2-1, with 8 bases aligning to TRBD2. The CDR3 totals 15 residues. Trimming took 6 bases from V and 4 from J; bases not matched to a gene: 8. Germline V gene sequence: CDR1 MDHEN, CDR2 SYDVKM. This CDR3 reads CASSPGASGYNEQFF. The CDR3 region has the DNA TGTGCCAGCAGCCCTGGCGCTAGCGGGTACAATGAGCAGTTCTTC.

V is TRBV18 and J is TRBJ2-7; TRBD1 matches at 7 bases. The CDR3 runs 13 residues. V trimming: 5 bases; J trimming: 3 bases; junction bases outside the gene matches: 4. The germline gives CDR1 KGHSH, CDR2 LQKENI. In nucleotides, the CDR3 is TGTGCCAGCTCAATCCGGGACAGCTACGAGCAGTACTTC. This codes for CASSIRDSYEQYF.

This clone came up once. The chain employs TRBV14 and TRBJ1-1; no reliable D call. V lost 0 bases and J 2 bases, leaving 13 bases between the germline ends. The length of the CDR3 is 16 residues. CDR1 and CDR2 from the germline V gene are SGHDN and FVKESK. CDR3 DNA: TGTGCCAGCAGCCAAGAAAGGTGGGCTGGCAACACTGAAGCTTTCTTT. Its translation is CASSQERWAGNTEAFF.

V and J are TRBV7-2 and TRBJ1-6; possibly TRBD1 for D (5 bases). V shed 1 base and J shed 14 bases, with 12 bases lying between them. The germline CDR1 and CDR2 sequences are SGHTA and FQGNSA. This CDR3 region has 13 residues. The CDR3 loop is CASSLGGTGTLHF. The CDR3 DNA sequence: TGTGCCAGCAGCTTAGGCGGGACTGGCACCCTCCACTTT.

This clone was seen a single time. The chain employs TRBV3-1 (or the pseudogene TRBV3-2) and TRBJ2-7; the D is unclear. The CDR3 consists of 13 residues. Germline loops: CDR1 LGHDT, CDR2 YNNKEL (reference sequence). The ends were cut back, 0 bases at V and 7 bases at J, with 10 bases in the middle. CDR3 residues: CASSQDPAREQYF. For the CDR3, the DNA is TGTGCCAGCAGCCAAGATCCCGCTAGGGAGCAGTACTTC.

The chain couples TRBV6-5 to TRBJ1-1; the match to TRBD1 covers 8 bases. Trimming cost V 0 bases and J 9 bases; bases outside gene matches: 6. CDR1 is MNHEY, CDR2 SVGAGI, per germline. The CDR3 extends over 14 amino acids. CDR3 DNA: TGTGCCAGCAGTTACTCGATAGACAGGGGACAAGCTTTCTTT. Protein sequence: CASSYSIDRGQAFF.